This TCR beta chain originates from a study of T cell responses to AZD1222 COVID-19 vaccine. Produced via immunoSEQ multiplex PCR; TCRdb's table is partial and in-frame only. The sample includes 150,000 to 200,000 clones, just over 90% of them seen just once. On this clone itself: Its antigen is unidentified.

Study results and limitations: Reports indicate that nearly half of spike-specific TCRs are directed at unmutated variant regions. White British people made up most donors, females outnumbered males, and clonal diversity was possibly underestimated.

Looked up from germline, CDR1 is KGHSH and CDR2 is LQKENI. The V gene lost 5 bases and the J gene lost 0 bases, with 11 bases spanning the gap. This CDR3 contains 14 residues. The receptor comes from an adult in good health. The sequences come from peripheral blood, collected on day 0 of AZD1222 vaccination. The chain links TRBV18 to TRBJ2-7; D ambiguous. The CDR3 sequence: CASSETLSSYEQYF. CDR3 sequence (DNA): TGTGCCAGCTCAGAGACACTGAGCTCCTACGAGCAGTACTTC.